What follows are 6 T cell receptor beta chains derived from one specimen sequenced in a study of follicular helper T cells after annual influenza vaccination. Sample time point: 2014-2015 season, pre-vaccination. Clones were sequenced by immunoSEQ multiplex PCR, and TCRdb holds only the in-frame ones, with some missing. This table holds 25,000 to 35,000 clones, 80% to 90% found once. Sample: CXCR5+ CD38- circulating T follicular helper cells from blood, taken on the day of influenza vaccination. Documented subset: circulating Tfh, non-naive CD4+CXCR5+PD-1+ (ICOS+CD38+ or ICOS-CD38-). Receptors originate from an adult who received the influenza vaccine.

This chain links TRBV4-1 with TRBJ1-3; D might be TRBD1 (5 bases). Trimming cost V 7 bases and J 2 bases, with 15 bases left between them. CDR1 MGHRA and CDR2 YSYEKL come from the germline V gene. The CDR3 totals 15 residues. The DNA for the CDR3 is TGCGCCAGCACGTGGGGGGTGTATCCTGGAAACACCATATATTTT. Translation: CASTWGVYPGNTIYF.

The chain joins TRBV6-6 to TRBJ2-1, with 10 bases identical to TRBD1. This CDR3 spans 14 amino acids. CDR1 is MNHNY, CDR2 SVGAGI, per germline (reference sequence). With V trimmed by 4 bases and J by 6 bases, 3 bases remained unmatched. CDR3 sequence: CASSFGQGGNEQFF. CDR3 DNA: TGTGCCAGCAGTTTCGGACAGGGGGGCAATGAGCAGTTCTTC.

The sample holds one count of this clone. The chain links TRBV7-9 to TRBJ1-2; D is ambiguous. This CDR3 contains 13 residues. V dropped 4 bases and J dropped 4 bases, with 10 bases sitting between them. Germline lookup yields CDR1 SEHNR and CDR2 FQNEAQ (reference sequence). CDR3 protein: CASSYEAFYGYTF. CDR3 DNA: TGTGCCAGCAGCTATGAGGCGTTCTATGGCTACACCTTC.

This clone is a singleton in its sample. The CDR3 region is CASRAGTGGDSTNEKLFF. The CDR3 DNA reads as TGCGCCAGCAGGGCAGGGACAGGGGGCGATTCAACTAATGAAAAACTGTTTTTT. The chain couples TRBV5-1 to TRBJ1-4, with TRBD1 matching 12 bases. CDR1 is SGHRS and CDR2 is YFSETQ in the germline V gene. The ends lost 5 bases at V and 0 bases at J; junction bases unmatched: 8. The CDR3 contains 18 residues.

Regarding this clone: Other DNA sequences in this sample translate to the same CDR3. The V call is TRBV15, the J call TRBJ2-1; 8 bases are a match to TRBD2. CDR1 and CDR2 (germline): LNHNV, YYDKDF (reference sequence). The V segment lost 0 bases and the J segment 15 bases; nucleotides outside the gene matches: 7. The length of the CDR3 is 13 residues. CDR3: CATSRDQGLDLFF. The CDR3 DNA sequence: TGTGCCACCAGCAGAGACCAGGGACTAGACTTGTTCTTC.

V usage is TRBV4-2 and J usage is TRBJ2-5; maybe TRBD2 (6 bases). The germline V gene has CDR1 LGHNA and CDR2 YNFKEQ. This CDR3 spans 16 amino acids. V gave up 2 bases and J gave up 5 bases, with 18 bases separating them. Here the CDR3 DNA reads TGTGCCAGCAGCCAATATCCTGGGGTTAGCGGCGAGACCCAGTACTTC. Its protein product is CASSQYPGVSGETQYF.